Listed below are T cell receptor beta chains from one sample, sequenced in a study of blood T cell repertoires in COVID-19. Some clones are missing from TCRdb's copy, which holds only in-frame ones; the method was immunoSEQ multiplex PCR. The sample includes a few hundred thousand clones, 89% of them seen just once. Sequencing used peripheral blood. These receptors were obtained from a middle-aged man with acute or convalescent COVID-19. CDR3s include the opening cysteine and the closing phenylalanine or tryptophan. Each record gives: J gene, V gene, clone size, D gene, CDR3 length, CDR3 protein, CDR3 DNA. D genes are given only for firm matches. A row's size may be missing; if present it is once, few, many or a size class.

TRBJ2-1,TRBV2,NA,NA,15,CASSEQAGPGQPAFF,TGTGCCAGCAGTGAGCAAGCGGGACCGGGACAACCGGCGTTCTTC
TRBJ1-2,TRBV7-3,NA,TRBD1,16,CASSPPGQGARHGYTF,TGTGCCAGCAGCCCACCGGGACAGGGGGCGCGACATGGCTACACCTTC
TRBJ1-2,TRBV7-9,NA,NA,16,CASRSLVGEQGVGYTF,TGTGCCAGCAGAAGCCTAGTCGGTGAACAGGGAGTTGGCTACACCTTC
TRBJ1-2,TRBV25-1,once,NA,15,CASSYHRDGNYGYTF,TGTGCCAGCAGTTACCACAGGGACGGAAACTATGGCTACACCTTC
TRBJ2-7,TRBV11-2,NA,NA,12,CASSSLDYEQYF,TGTGCCAGCAGCTCACTAGACTACGAGCAGTACTTC
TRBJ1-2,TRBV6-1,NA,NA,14,CASSDYRASYGYTF,TGTGCCAGCAGTGATTACAGGGCGTCCTATGGCTACACCTTC
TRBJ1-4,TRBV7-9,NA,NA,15,CASSLELRNNEKLFF,TGTGCCAGCAGCTTAGAGCTCAGGAATAATGAAAAACTGTTTTTT
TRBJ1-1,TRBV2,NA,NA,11,CASRGPTEAFF,TGTGCCAGCAGGGGCCCCACTGAAGCTTTCTTT
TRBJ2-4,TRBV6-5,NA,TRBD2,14,CASRERDKGNIQYF,TGTGCCAGCAGGGAGCGGGATAAAGGGAACATTCAGTACTTC
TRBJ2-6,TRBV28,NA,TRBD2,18,CASSFSSGRATGANVLTF,TGTGCCAGCAGTTTTTCCAGCGGGAGGGCCACTGGGGCCAACGTCCTGACTTTC
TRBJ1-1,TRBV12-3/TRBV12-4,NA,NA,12,CASSLGGEESLF,TGTGCCAGCAGTTTAGGAGGGGAGGAGTCGCTTTTT
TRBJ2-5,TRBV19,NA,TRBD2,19,CASSIVSNLGLADQETQYF,TGTGCCAGTAGTATAGTTTCGAACCTGGGACTAGCGGACCAAGAGACCCAGTACTTC
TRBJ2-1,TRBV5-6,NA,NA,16,CASSPSVRSSYNEQFF,TGTGCCAGCAGCCCCTCGGTTAGAAGCTCCTACAATGAGCAGTTCTTC
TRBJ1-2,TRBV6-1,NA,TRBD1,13,CASSDRGLYHYTF,TGTGCCAGCAGTGACAGGGGGCTATACCACTACACCTTC
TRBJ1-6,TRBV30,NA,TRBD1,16,CASTGQASSYNSPLHF,TGTGCCTCAACGGGACAGGCTAGCTCCTATAATTCACCCCTCCACTTT
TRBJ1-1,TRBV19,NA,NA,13,CASSIQGQREAFF,TGTGCCAGTAGTATTCAGGGGCAGAGAGAAGCTTTCTTT
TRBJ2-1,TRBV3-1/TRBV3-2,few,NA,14,CASSQGGPNNEQFF,TGTGCCAGCAGCCAAGGGGGGCCCAACAATGAGCAGTTCTTC
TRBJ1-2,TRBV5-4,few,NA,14,CARDWRAADYGYTF,TGTGCCAGAGATTGGAGGGCAGCCGACTATGGCTACACCTTC
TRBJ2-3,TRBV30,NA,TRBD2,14,CAWSVLLAADTQYF,TGTGCCTGGAGTGTACTGCTAGCGGCAGATACGCAGTATTTT
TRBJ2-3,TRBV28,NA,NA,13,CASSRIDTDTQYF,TGTGCCAGCAGTCGAATAGACACAGATACGCAGTATTTT
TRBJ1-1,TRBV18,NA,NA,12,CASSPRDSYAFF,TGTGCCAGCTCACCACGGGACTCTTATGCTTTCTTT
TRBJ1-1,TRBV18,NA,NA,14,CASSRDTKNTEAFF,TGTGCCAGCTCACGGGACACCAAGAACACTGAAGCTTTCTTT
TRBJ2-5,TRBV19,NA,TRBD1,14,CASSLGTAGETQYF,TGTGCCAGTAGTCTCGGGACAGCCGGGGAGACCCAGTACTTC
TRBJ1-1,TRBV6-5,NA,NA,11,CASSRDTEAFF,TGTGCCAGCAGTCGGGACACTGAAGCTTTCTTT
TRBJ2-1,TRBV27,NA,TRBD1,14,CASSSWDRGVGQFF,TGTGCCAGCAGTTCGTGGGACAGGGGGGTAGGGCAGTTCTTC
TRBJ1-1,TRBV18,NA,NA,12,CASSAANTEAFF,TGTGCCAGCTCCGCGGCGAACACTGAAGCTTTCTTT
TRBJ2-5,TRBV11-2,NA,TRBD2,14,CASNLAGGQETQYF,TGTGCCAGCAACCTAGCGGGGGGCCAAGAGACCCAGTACTTC
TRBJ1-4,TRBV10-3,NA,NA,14,CAISVRQDGEKLFF,TGTGCCATCAGTGTTCGCCAGGATGGGGAAAAACTGTTTTTT
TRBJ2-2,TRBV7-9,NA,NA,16,CASSLASKMDTGELFF,TGTGCCAGCAGCTTAGCCTCTAAGATGGACACCGGGGAGCTGTTTTTT
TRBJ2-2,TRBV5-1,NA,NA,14,CASRPAQGFGELFF,TGCGCCAGCAGGCCCGCCCAGGGTTTCGGGGAGCTGTTTTTT
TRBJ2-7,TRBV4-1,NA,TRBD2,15,CASSQGLAGSYEQYF,TGCGCCAGCAGCCAAGGACTAGCGGGTAGCTACGAGCAGTACTTC
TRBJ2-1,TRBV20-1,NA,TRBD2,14,CSASGTSGYNEQFF,TGCAGTGCTAGTGGGACTAGCGGTTACAATGAGCAGTTCTTC
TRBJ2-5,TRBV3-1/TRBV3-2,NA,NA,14,CASSHFPGDETQYF,TGTGCCAGCAGCCATTTCCCGGGGGATGAGACCCAGTACTTC
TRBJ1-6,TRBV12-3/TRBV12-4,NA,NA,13,CASSWRVRSPLHF,TGTGCCAGCAGTTGGAGAGTCCGTTCACCCCTCCACTTT
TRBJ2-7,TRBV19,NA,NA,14,CASSTSGSTYEQYF,TGTGCCAGTAGTACGTCCGGGAGTACCTACGAGCAGTACTTC
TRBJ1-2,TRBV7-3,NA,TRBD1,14,CASSLNRQGDGYTF,TGTGCCAGCAGCCTAAACCGGCAGGGGGATGGCTACACCTTC
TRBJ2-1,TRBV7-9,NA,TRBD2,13,CASSRTSDNEQFF,TGTGCCAGCAGCCGGACTAGCGACAATGAGCAGTTCTTC
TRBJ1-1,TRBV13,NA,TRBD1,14,CASSSQQGGTEAFF,TGTGCCAGCAGCTCACAACAGGGGGGGACTGAAGCTTTCTTT
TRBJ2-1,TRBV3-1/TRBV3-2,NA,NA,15,CASSQEVLANNEQFF,TGTGCCAGCAGCCAAGAGGTGCTAGCGAACAATGAGCAGTTCTTC
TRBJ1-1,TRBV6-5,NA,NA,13,CASSYDRGSEAFF,TGTGCCAGCAGTTACGATAGGGGGTCTGAAGCTTTCTTT
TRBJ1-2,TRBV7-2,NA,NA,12,CASSLDPDDYTF,TGTGCCAGCAGCCTCGATCCAGATGATTACACCTTC
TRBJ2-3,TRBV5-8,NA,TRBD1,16,CASSRDRTFGTDTQYF,TGTGCCAGCAGCCGGGACAGGACCTTTGGCACAGATACGCAGTATTTT
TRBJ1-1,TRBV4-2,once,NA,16,CASSQDSGRRNTEAFF,TGTGCCAGCAGCCAAGATTCAGGCCGCCGGAACACTGAAGCTTTCTTT
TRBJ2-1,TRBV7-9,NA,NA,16,CASSPKAWGPYNEQFF,TGTGCCAGCAGCCCGAAGGCGTGGGGCCCTTACAATGAGCAGTTCTTC
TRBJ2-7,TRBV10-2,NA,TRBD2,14,CASSEASGLYEQYF,TGCGCCAGCAGTGAAGCTAGCGGGTTATACGAGCAGTACTTC
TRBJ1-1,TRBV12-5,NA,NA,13,CASGLEQNTEAFF,TGTGCTAGTGGTTTGGAACAGAACACTGAAGCTTTCTTT
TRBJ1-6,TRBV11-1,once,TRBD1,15,CASSLAHGTGVPLHF,TGTGCCAGCAGCTTAGCGCATGGGACAGGGGTACCCCTCCACTTT
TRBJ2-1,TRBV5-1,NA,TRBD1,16,CASRQTYRDRGREQFF,TGCGCCAGCAGACAAACCTACCGGGACAGGGGGCGTGAGCAGTTCTTC
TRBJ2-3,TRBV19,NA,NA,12,CASSRLGDTQYF,TGTGCCAGTTCCAGGTTGGGAGATACGCAGTATTTT
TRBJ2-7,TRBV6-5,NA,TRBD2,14,CASSYSGLSYEQYF,TGTGCCAGCAGCTATAGCGGGCTCTCCTACGAGCAGTACTTC
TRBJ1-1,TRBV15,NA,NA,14,CATSPRTANTEAFF,TGTGCCACCAGCCCCAGGACAGCAAACACTGAAGCTTTCTTT
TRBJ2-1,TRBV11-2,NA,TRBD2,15,CASSLGLAGINEQFF,TGTGCCAGCAGCTTGGGACTAGCGGGCATCAATGAGCAGTTCTTC
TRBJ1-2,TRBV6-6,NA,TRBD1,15,CASSYLLTGGDGYTF,TGTGCCAGCAGTTACCTGTTGACAGGGGGCGATGGCTACACCTTC
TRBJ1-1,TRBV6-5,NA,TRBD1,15,CASREGQWGITEAFF,TGTGCCAGCAGGGAGGGACAGTGGGGGATCACTGAAGCTTTCTTT
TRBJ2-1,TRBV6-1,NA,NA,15,CASSEGGVSYNEQFF,TGTGCCAGCAGTGAAGGCGGGGTTTCCTACAATGAGCAGTTCTTC